This TCR beta chain was documented in a study of T cells in Graves' hyperthyroidism and ophthalmopathy (dated 2019 in TCRdb). Broadly, across the study: Peripheral blood was collected at initial diagnosis, before any treatment. TCR V-J signatures able to tell the groups apart were searched for in a discovery cohort of approximately 95 patients, of whom 40 to 45 had Graves' ophthalmopathy and 55 to 60 had stable Graves' hyperthyroidism. Prospective prediction of ophthalmopathy was tested in an independent validation cohort of fewer than 20 hyperthyroidism patients and 15 to 17 patients who later progressed to ophthalmopathy. According to the paper, TCR Vbeta CDR3 sequencing was carried out on 135 peripheral blood samples, which came from fewer than 50 ophthalmopathy, around 75 hyperthyroidism and approximately 17 progressor patients. Following sampling, methimazole starting at 30 mg daily was given to hyperthyroidism patients, and high-dose intravenous methylprednisolone was given to ophthalmopathy patients. The 90 to 100 discovery patients were randomly divided into training and test sets at a 7:3 ratio. In addition, the study compared T-cell repertoires in thyroid tissue and in blood from roughly six Graves' hyperthyroidism patients.

The research as a whole found: Most expanded thyroid clonotypes (frequency above 0.001) were also detected in blood, suggesting blood repertoires may reflect thyroid immune responses. A 13 V-J signature model separated ophthalmopathy from stable hyperthyroidism, with 87.88% sensitivity and around 84% specificity in cross-validation and 80%/75% in testing. In validation, the model predicted progression to ophthalmopathy with roughly 70% sensitivity and about 72% specificity, a median of 6.5 months before onset. No statistical method was used to set the sample size in advance, and investigators knew the group allocation.

Hyperthyroidism patients were newly diagnosed, with disease duration under 2 months, and aged 18 to 65 years. Exclusion was applied to patients with uncontrolled infections, other autoimmune diseases, pregnancy or lactation. Diagnoses were based on clinical symptoms, serum thyroxine and TRAb, thyroid ultrasound and orbital computed tomography. Blood from progressor patients was drawn when they were first diagnosed with hyperthyroidism, before any ophthalmopathy symptoms appeared. PBMCs were separated from around 9.1 ml of fresh peripheral blood using Ficoll-Paque density gradient centrifugation. Patients classed as progressors first received a Graves' hyperthyroidism diagnosis and then went on to develop ophthalmopathy during follow-up. Trizol reagent was used to extract total RNA, and RNA quality was then checked on an Agilent 2100 Bioanalyzer. The TCR beta CDR3 regions were amplified from RNA transcripts. The first round of RT-PCR for the TCR CDR3 was performed with the HTBI primer set and the Qiagen OneStep RT-PCR kit. Libraries were constructed in a second round of multiplex PCR, after which size selection and purification were performed. The libraries were sequenced on an Illumina HiSeq2000 using paired-end 100 bp reads. The authors processed their data as follows. Raw data were processed with SOAPnuke, discarding reads with adapters, uncalled bases, mean Phred below 15, or no exact constant-primer or identifier match. High-quality paired reads were merged using COPE v1.2.5, and each unique nucleotide sequence was defined as a clonotype. MiTCR v1.1 was used to align clonotypes to the IMGT TRBV, TRBD and TRBJ reference segments. The analysis included only V-J combinations with a frequency above 0.0001, which together covered around 99% of the repertoires. The TCS score was defined as the ratio of F50 (clonal expansion) to E x V (chaos), calculated using BLOSUM62-based TCRdist between CDR3 peptides within each V-J. Welch's t-statistics and random forest reduced roughly 540 V-J features to 13, which were used in a naive Bayes classifier (R e1071). TCRdb reran the public reads through fastp at Q25 and MiXCR, keeping productive beta chains. Here each entry gathers all rows of one CDR3 protein and keeps the most common genes and DNA. The V and J calls follow TCRdb's processing rather than the paper's. The sample yields roughly 170,000 distinct CDR3 sequences; around 8.9% were counted once. The ten largest clones capture 22% of the sample.

CDR1 is given as SQVTM and CDR2 as ANQGSEA, both from the germline V gene. The CDR3, from cysteine to phenylalanine, totals 18 residues. Only the CDR3 part of the read is kept: 54 bases, read in frame from the first base. This clonotype has a single count. Its antigen is currently not known. A much larger clone is a single base away; this may be a read error. Recombination joined TRBV29-1 with TRBJ2-2; the D segment is perhaps TRBD1 or TRBD2, each sharing 5 matched bases. The material sequenced was blood. The clonotype was recovered from a woman younger than 35 with Graves' hyperthyroidism that later progressed to Graves' ophthalmopathy. Read as DNA, the sequence is TGCAGCGTTGAAGACCCCGGGGCAGGGTGGTTTAACACCAGGGAGCTGTTTTTT. The encoded protein is CSVEDPGAGWFNTRELFF.